Shown below are 3 T cell receptor beta chains from a single sample sequenced in a study of T cell clonality in common variable immunodeficiency. Study-wide results and caveats: Common variable immunodeficiency TCR beta sequences reportedly had fewer deletions and N-nucleotide insertions.

Antigens of these TCRs are unknown. The method was immunoSEQ multiplex PCR; TCRdb's version includes in-frame clones alone and lacks a portion of them. There are 28,000 or so clones in the sample, none observed a single time. The sequenced sample was peripheral blood mononuclear cells. These receptors were obtained from a human donor with common variable immunodeficiency.

This clone was counted many times. The read terminates 3 residues ahead of where the CDR3 ends, so the germline J gene completes it. The V and J genes are TRBV5-4 and TRBJ2-3; D may be TRBD2 (5 bases). V was clipped by 6 bases and J by 4 bases, with 15 bases between them. The germline gives CDR1 SGHNT, CDR2 YYREEE (reference sequence). The CDR3 is 14 residues long. The part of the CDR3 DNA that was read is TGTGCCAGCACCTACGGAGAGGGTTCAGATACG. Its translation: CASTYGEGSDT. The entire CDR3 is CASTYGEGSDTQYF.

On this clone itself: Read data end 3 residues before the CDR3 end; the end is taken from the germline J gene. This sequence joins TRBV7-2 and TRBJ2-4, with D tentatively TRBD2 (6 bases). The V end lost 3 bases, the J end lost 3 bases, and 12 bases lay between the germline ends. In germline, CDR1 is SGHTA, CDR2 FQGNSA. The CDR3 has 15 amino acids. The CDR3 loop reads CASSLGGSGKNIQYF. The CDR3 DNA, read in part, is TGTGCCAGCAGCTTGGGGGGTTCGGGCAAAAACATT.

This clone was observed many times. The read comes to an end 3 residues before the CDR3 does, leaving the germline J gene to fill in the end. The rearrangement joins TRBV7-9 to TRBJ2-1, with TRBD1 matching over 8 bases. The CDR3 has 15 amino acids. Germline V gene sequence: CDR1 SEHNR, CDR2 FQNEAQ (reference sequence). V trimming: 5 bases; J trimming: 7 bases; junction bases outside the gene matches: 10. CDR3 DNA (partial): TGTGCCAGCAGCCGAGGACAGGGCCCGCTTAATGAG. This translates into CASSRGQGPLNE. The CDR3 reads in full as CASSRGQGPLNEQFF.